The text below deals with one TCR beta chain. Antigen unknown. V lost 4 bases, J lost 7 bases, and 18 bases lay in between. The CDR3 has 14 amino acids. The germline V gene encodes CDR1 SGHRS and CDR2 YFSETQ. The data were taken from a study of T cell responses to AZD1222 COVID-19 vaccine. Study results and caveats: With two AZD1222 doses given, Spike-specific TCR breadth and depth both rose.

The method was immunoSEQ multiplex PCR; TCRdb's version includes in-frame clones alone and lacks a portion of them. The sample yields some 140,000 clones, around 90% seen once. V gene TRBV5-1 combines with J gene TRBJ2-7; possibly TRBD2 for D (5 bases). The sequence was collected from an adult in good health. This sample comprised peripheral blood, obtained on day 0 of AZD1222 vaccination. The CDR3 DNA is TGCGCCAGCAGCATGCTCCAGGCAACGGGAGAGCAGTACTTC. This encodes CASSMLQATGEQYF.